This passage covers 21 T cell receptor beta chains from one sample sequenced in a study of T cell clonality in common variable immunodeficiency. The method was immunoSEQ multiplex PCR; TCRdb's version includes in-frame clones alone and lacks a portion of them. The sample presents more than 10,000 clones, none singletons. Regarding the study as a whole: Fewer deletions and N-nucleotide insertions were reportedly seen in common variable immunodeficiency TCR beta sequences.

No antigen has been assigned to these receptors. The sequenced material came from peripheral blood mononuclear cells. These receptors were obtained from a human donor with common variable immunodeficiency.

The table lists this clone with a few counts. Sequencing ends 3 residues short of the CDR3 end; the germline J gene provides the rest. The chain links TRBV7-6 to TRBJ2-2; 7 positions agree with TRBD1. Germline assignment: CDR1 SGHVS and CDR2 FNYEAQ. The CDR3 runs 17 residues. The J segment lost 0 bases and the V segment lost 1 base, leaving 5 bases of the junction unmatched. This chain's CDR3 is CASSLGGQLANTGELFF. CDR3 DNA (partial): TGTGCCAGCAGCTTAGGGGGACAGCTCGCGAACACCGGGGAG.

By sample share, this clone is medium-sized. The read is 3 residues too short to cover the CDR3 end, so that end is filled in from the germline J gene. The genes are TRBV14 and TRBJ2-1, with D unclear. Germline loops: CDR1 SGHDN, CDR2 FVKESK. The germline V and J ends were trimmed by 6 bases and 2 bases, with 5 bases remaining between them. This CDR3 has 12 amino acids. The sequenced CDR3 bases are TGTGCCAGCAGTAGAACCTACAATGAG. Protein: CASSRTYNE. The full-length CDR3 reads as CASSRTYNEQFF.

This clone has a handful of counts. The CDR3 end is not reached by the read, which stops 3 residues before it; the germline J gene fills it in. This chain links TRBV18 with TRBJ2-5, with D possibly matching TRBD1 (6 bases). V was shortened by 1 base and J by 4 bases, with 13 bases between the two germline ends. Germline-derived CDR1 and CDR2 are KGHSH and LQKENI. The CDR3 sequence is 15 residues long. This CDR3 is CASSPLAGVVETQYF. The CDR3 bases that were read are TGTGCCAGCTCACCACTGGCAGGGGTGGTAGAGACC. The variable domain in full, completed from reference TRBV18 and TRBJ2-5, reads NAGVMQNPRHLVRRRGQEARLRCSPMKGHSHVYWYRQLPEEGLKFMVYLQKENIIDESGMPKERFSAEFPKEGPSILRIQQVVRGDSAAYFCASSPLAGVVETQYFGPGTRLLVL.

There are a few counts of this clone. The CDR3 extends 3 residues past the end of the read, so its final part is completed from the germline J gene. The chain combines TRBV7-2 with TRBJ1-4, with TRBD1 matching 8 bases. The CDR3 totals 15 residues. From germline, CDR1 is SGHTA and CDR2 FQGNSA. With 5 bases clipped from V and 8 bases from J, the junction kept 10 bases outside the gene matches. The DNA read from the CDR3 is TGTGCCAGCAGCCCCCAGGGGGCAGGGAGGGAAAAA. This translates into CASSPQGAGREK. The CDR3, in full, reads CASSPQGAGREKLFF.

This clone was seen only a few times. From the germline J gene comes the end of the CDR3, since the read stops 3 residues before it. The chain couples TRBV18 to TRBJ2-1; TRBD1 matches at 12 bases. Trimming removed 5 bases from V and 7 bases from J; junction bases left unmatched: 12. The CDR3 extends over 17 amino acids. Germline V gene data show CDR1 as KGHSH and CDR2 as LQKENI. The CDR3 bases that were read are TGTGCCAGCTCATCGAACTCCGGGACAGGGGGCGGTAATGAG. Its protein is CASSSNSGTGGGNE. Given in full, the CDR3 is CASSSNSGTGGGNEQFF.

Of note for this clone: With the read ending 3 residues before the CDR3 end, the germline J gene is used to fill in that end. The chain carries TRBV7-9 and TRBJ2-2, with D possibly matching TRBD2 (6 bases). V dropped 5 bases and J dropped 3 bases, with 13 bases sitting between them. Germline V gene lookup returns CDR1 SEHNR and CDR2 FQNEAQ (reference sequence). CDR3 length: 15 residues. The CDR3 region is CASSPLWGDTGELFF. The part of the CDR3 DNA that was read is TGTGCCAGCAGCCCATTGTGGGGGGACACCGGGGAG.

As to this clone: The read terminates 3 residues before the CDR3 end, so the remaining end is supplied by the germline J gene. The chain combines TRBV19 with TRBJ1-4, with D perhaps matching TRBD1 (5 bases). Germline values: CDR1 LNHDA, CDR2 SQIVND (reference sequence). V shed 4 bases and J shed 0 bases, with 15 bases lying between them. The CDR3 sequence is 17 residues long. The CDR3 sequence is CASSKWQGGPTNEKLFF. Incomplete CDR3 DNA: TGTGCCAGTAGTAAGTGGCAGGGAGGGCCAACTAATGAAAAA.

This clone was detected a few times. The read comes to an end 3 residues before the CDR3 does, leaving the germline J gene to fill in the end. The genes are TRBV2 and TRBJ1-2; D remains unclear. The CDR3 has 14 amino acids. CDR1 and CDR2 from the germline V gene are SNHLY and FYNNEI. The CDR3 bases that were read are TGTGCCAGCTGCTCGTTTGTCGGTTCGAATGAG. Protein sequence: CASCSFVGSNE. The whole CDR3 region reads CASCSFVGSNEYTF.

This clone occurred a few times. The DNA read from the CDR3 is TGTGCCAGCAGTGGGGGACCTTTGGGGGCTAACAATCAGCCC. It codes for CASSGGPLGANNQP. The entire CDR3 sequence reads CASSGGPLGANNQPQHF. This sequence joins TRBV2 and TRBJ1-5; the D gene is possibly TRBD1 (6 bases). With the read ending 3 residues before the CDR3 end, the germline J gene is used to fill in that end. The CDR3 consists of 17 residues. The V end lost 4 bases, the J end lost 3 bases, and 19 bases lay between the germline ends. CDR1 is SNHLY and CDR2 is FYNNEI in the germline V gene.

This clone was picked up a small number of times. The sequence runs out 3 residues before the end of the CDR3; the remainder is reconstructed from the germline J gene. The rearrangement uses TRBV20-1 and TRBJ2-1; tentative D call: TRBD1 (6 bases). The CDR3 is made up of 14 amino acids. Germline CDR1 and CDR2: DFQATT and SNEGSKA (reference sequence). V lost 6 bases and J lost 0, with 12 bases in between. CDR3 DNA (partial): TGCAGTGCGATCGACAGGCACTCCTACAATGAG. Protein sequence: CSAIDRHSYNE. The complete CDR3 sequence is CSAIDRHSYNEQFF.

This clone was seen more than once but under ten times. Read coverage stops 3 residues before the CDR3 terminus; the germline J gene supplies the remainder. This rearrangement joins TRBV18 to TRBJ1-5; D is undetermined. V was cut by 3 bases and J by 2 bases, with 8 bases left in between. CDR1 KGHSH and CDR2 LQKENI come from the germline V gene. The CDR3 loop spans 14 amino acids. The covered CDR3 bases are TGTGCCAGCTCACCTCGTATTGGCAATCAGCCC. Its translation: CASSPRIGNQP. The full CDR3 sequence reads CASSPRIGNQPQHF.

With respect to this clone: Read data end 3 residues before the CDR3 end; the end is taken from the germline J gene. The gene calls are TRBV20-1 and TRBJ2-7; D might be TRBD1 or TRBD2, each matching 6 bases. This CDR3 region has 13 residues. CDR1 and CDR2 (germline): DFQATT, SNEGSKA (reference sequence). The germline V and J ends were trimmed by 4 bases and 5 bases, with 15 bases remaining between them. The CDR3: CSANQQGGNEQYF. CDR3 DNA (partial): TGCAGTGCTAATCAACAGGGAGGCAACGAG.

This clone was observed a few times. The observed sequence ends 3 residues before the CDR3 terminus, with the missing tail filled in from the germline J gene. The V and J genes are TRBV30 and TRBJ2-5; a weak D match, TRBD2 (6 bases). This CDR3 is 13 amino acids long. The V and J ends lost 4 bases and 2 bases respectively, with 11 bases between them. Germline-derived CDR1 and CDR2 are GTSNPN and SVGIG (reference sequence). The CDR3 DNA, read in part, is TGTGCCTGGACCAGCGGACTACAAGAGACC. Translating gives CAWTSGLQET. The full CDR3 sequence reads CAWTSGLQETQYF. The variable domain in full, with the rest retrieved from reference TRBV30 and TRBJ2-5, is SQTIHQWPATLVQPVGSPLSLECTVEGTSNPNLYWYRQAAGRGLQLLFYSVGIGQISSEVPQNLSASRPQDRQFILSSKKLLLSDSGFYLCAWTSGLQETQYFGPGTRLLVL.

Of note for this clone: Read sequence stops 3 residues before the CDR3 end, and the germline J gene provides the missing end. The genes are TRBV5-1 and TRBJ2-3; 11 bases fit TRBD2. The junction had 1 base not matched to a gene; V was cut back by 1 base and J by 3 bases. The CDR3 extends over 15 amino acids. CDR1 and CDR2 from the germline V gene are SGHRS and YFSETQ. CDR3 DNA, as far as it was read: TGCGCCAGCAGCTTGAGGACTAGCGGGACAGATACG. Translating it yields CASSLRTSGTDT. The whole CDR3 protein is CASSLRTSGTDTQYF.

This clone was seen a handful of times. Read coverage stops 3 residues before the CDR3 terminus; the germline J gene supplies the remainder. The gene calls are TRBV18 and TRBJ1-1; D may be TRBD1 (6 bases). The CDR3 has 15 amino acids. V was cut by 3 bases and J by 5 bases, with 16 bases left in between. From germline, CDR1 is KGHSH and CDR2 LQKENI. The CDR3 loop reads CASSPQGRGRTEAFF. CDR3 DNA, as far as it was read: TGTGCCAGCTCACCGCAGGGTAGGGGGAGAACTGAA.

There are many counts of this clone. With the read ending 3 residues before the CDR3 end, the germline J gene is used to fill in that end. The V call is TRBV7-3, the J call TRBJ2-5, with D unclear. Trimming stripped 1 base from V and 5 bases from J, with 8 bases between. The germline CDR1 and CDR2 sequences are SGHTA and FQGTGA. CDR3 length: 13 amino acids. The part of the CDR3 DNA that was read is TGTGCCAGCAGCTTAAGGCTTTCGGAGACC. Translated, it gives CASSLRLSET. The CDR3 as a whole reads CASSLRLSETQYF.

This clone has only a few counts. This CDR3 is CASSTRQDFNSPLHF. The CDR3 DNA, read in part, is TGTGCCAGCAGCACCCGACAGGACTTTAATTCACCC. The genes are TRBV6-2 or TRBV6-3 and TRBJ1-6, with D possibly matching TRBD1 (6 bases). Coverage ceases 3 residues before the CDR3 finishes, and the germline J gene fills in the end. Germline CDR1 is MNHEY and CDR2 is SVGEGT. V was clipped by 6 bases and J by 6 bases, with 15 bases between them. The CDR3 consists of 15 residues.

Incomplete CDR3 DNA: TGTGCCAGCTCACCGAGGACAGAAGCTAACTATGGC. The encoded protein is CASSPRTEANYG. The whole CDR3 sequence reads CASSPRTEANYGYTF. The chain employs TRBV18 and TRBJ1-2; D perhaps matches TRBD1 (6 bases). From the germline J gene comes the end of the CDR3, since the read stops 3 residues before it. The V end lost 3 bases, the J end lost 0 bases, and 11 bases lay between the germline ends. CDR1 is KGHSH and CDR2 is LQKENI in the germline V gene. CDR3 length equals 15 residues. The variable domain in full, completed from reference TRBV18 and TRBJ1-2, reads NAGVMQNPRHLVRRRGQEARLRCSPMKGHSHVYWYRQLPEEGLKFMVYLQKENIIDESGMPKERFSAEFPKEGPSILRIQQVVRGDSAAYFCASSPRTEANYGYTFGSGTRLTVV.

This clone occurred a few times. The CDR3 end lies 3 residues beyond the end of the read and is filled in from the germline J gene. The rearrangement uses TRBV7-9 and TRBJ1-3; D is uncertain. The V and J ends lost 1 base and 0 bases respectively, with 7 bases between them. CDR3 size: 15 residues. Germline V gene lookup returns CDR1 SEHNR and CDR2 FQNEAQ (reference sequence). The covered CDR3 bases are TGTGCCAGCAGCTTAGGGGCCGGCTCTGGAAACACC. Its translation: CASSLGAGSGNT. The whole CDR3 reads CASSLGAGSGNTIYF.

Details on this clone: The read ends 3 residues shy of where the CDR3 ends; the end is completed using the germline J gene. The chain combines TRBV5-1 with TRBJ2-3, with a tentative D call TRBD2 (7 bases). V was shortened by 4 bases and J by 6 bases, with 21 bases between the two germline ends. CDR3 length equals 16 residues. CDR1 is SGHRS, CDR2 YFSETQ, per germline. The part of the CDR3 DNA that was read is TGCGCCAGCAGCCCCACCTGGGGGGGGGCGAGGGATACG. Amino acids: CASSPTWGGARDT. The complete CDR3 reads CASSPTWGGARDTQYF.

Concerning this clone itself: From the germline J gene comes the end of the CDR3, since the read stops 3 residues before it. The rearrangement joins TRBV10-1 to TRBJ2-1; TRBD2 agrees at 7 bases. Germline V lookup: CDR1 WNHNN, CDR2 SYGVQD (reference sequence). Trimming took 3 bases from V and 4 from J; bases not matched to a gene: 12. CDR3 size: 17 residues. The covered CDR3 bases are TGCGCCAGCAGTGAATGCGGACGACGGGGGGAATACAATGAG. Translated: CASSECGRRGEYNE. In full, the CDR3 is CASSECGRRGEYNEQFF.